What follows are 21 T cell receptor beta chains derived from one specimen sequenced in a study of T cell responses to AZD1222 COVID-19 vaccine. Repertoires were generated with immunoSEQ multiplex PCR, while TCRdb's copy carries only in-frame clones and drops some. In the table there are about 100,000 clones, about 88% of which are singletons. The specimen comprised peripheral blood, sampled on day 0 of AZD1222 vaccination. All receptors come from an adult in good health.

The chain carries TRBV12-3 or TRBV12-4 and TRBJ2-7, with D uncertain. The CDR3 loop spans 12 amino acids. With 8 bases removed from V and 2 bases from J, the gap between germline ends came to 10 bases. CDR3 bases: TGTGCCAGCGGTCAGGAGCCCTACGAGCAGTACTTC. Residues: CASGQEPYEQYF.

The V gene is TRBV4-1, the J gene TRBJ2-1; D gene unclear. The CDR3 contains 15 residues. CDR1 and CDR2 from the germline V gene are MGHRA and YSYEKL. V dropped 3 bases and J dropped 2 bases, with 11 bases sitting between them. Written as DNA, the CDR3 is TGCGCCAGCAGCCATTATAGCAGCGCCTACAATGAGCAGTTCTTC. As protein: CASSHYSSAYNEQFF.

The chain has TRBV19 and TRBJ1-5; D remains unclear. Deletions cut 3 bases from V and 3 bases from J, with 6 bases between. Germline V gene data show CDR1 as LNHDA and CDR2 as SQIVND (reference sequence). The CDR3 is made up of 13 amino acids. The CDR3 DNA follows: TGTGCCAGTAGTATCTCGTTCAATCAGCCCCAGCATTTT. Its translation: CASSISFNQPQHF.

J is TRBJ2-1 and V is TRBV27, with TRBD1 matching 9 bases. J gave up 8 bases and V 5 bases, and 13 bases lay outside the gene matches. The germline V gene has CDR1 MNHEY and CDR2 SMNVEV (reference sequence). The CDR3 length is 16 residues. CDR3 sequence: CASSPTGQGPWDEQFF. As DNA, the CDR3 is TGTGCCAGCAGTCCAACGGGACAGGGTCCCTGGGATGAGCAGTTCTTC.

The CDR3 DNA follows: TGTGCCACCAGCAGAGAGGCAGTGGGGGGAGAGACCCAGTACTTC. It encodes CATSREAVGGETQYF. The chain couples TRBV15 to TRBJ2-5; possible D gene TRBD2, 6 bases. The length of the CDR3 is 15 residues. CDR1 LNHNV and CDR2 YYDKDF come from the germline V gene (reference sequence). V was pared by 0 bases and J by 4 bases, with 12 bases between.

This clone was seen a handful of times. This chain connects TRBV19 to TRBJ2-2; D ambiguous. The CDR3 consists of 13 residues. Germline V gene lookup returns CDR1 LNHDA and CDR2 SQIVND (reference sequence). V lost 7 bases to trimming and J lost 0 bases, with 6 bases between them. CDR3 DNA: TGTGCCAGTATCCCCTCGAACACCGGGGAGCTGTTTTTT. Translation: CASIPSNTGELFF.

In nucleotides, the CDR3 is TGTGCCACCAGTGACCGGCCGTCGTGGGCGCTCGTGACGGAAAAACTGTTTTTT. The encoded protein is CATSDRPSWALVTEKLFF. The V gene is TRBV24-1, the J gene TRBJ1-4; D is uncertain. The CDR3 totals 18 residues. Per the germline V gene, CDR1 is KGHDR and CDR2 is SFDVKD. The V and J ends lost 4 bases and 8 bases respectively, with 25 bases between them.

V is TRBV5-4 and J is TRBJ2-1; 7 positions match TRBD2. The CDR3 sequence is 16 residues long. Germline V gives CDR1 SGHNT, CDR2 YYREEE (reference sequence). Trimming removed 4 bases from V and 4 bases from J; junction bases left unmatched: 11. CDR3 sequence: CASSAIWTRVYNEQFF. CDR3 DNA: TGTGCCAGCAGCGCTATCTGGACTAGGGTTTACAATGAGCAGTTCTTC.

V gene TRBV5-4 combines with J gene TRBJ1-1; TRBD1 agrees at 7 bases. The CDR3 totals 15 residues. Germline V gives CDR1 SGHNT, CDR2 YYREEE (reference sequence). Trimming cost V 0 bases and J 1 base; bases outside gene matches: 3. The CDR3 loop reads CASSLGNRGNTEAFF. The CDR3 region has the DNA TGTGCCAGCAGCTTGGGGAACAGGGGGAACACTGAAGCTTTCTTT.

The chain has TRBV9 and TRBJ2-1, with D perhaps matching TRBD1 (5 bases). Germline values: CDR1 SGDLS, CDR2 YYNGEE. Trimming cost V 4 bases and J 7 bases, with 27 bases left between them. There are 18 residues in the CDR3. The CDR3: CASSFRSSTVAVRNEQFF. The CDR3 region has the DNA TGTGCCAGCAGCTTCCGTTCATCGACAGTGGCCGTGCGGAATGAGCAGTTCTTC.

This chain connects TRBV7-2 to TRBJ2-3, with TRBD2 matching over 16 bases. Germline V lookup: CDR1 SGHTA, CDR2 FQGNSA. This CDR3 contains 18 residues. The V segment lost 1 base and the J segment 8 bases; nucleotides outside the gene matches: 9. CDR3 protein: CASSLGGTSGREGVTQYF. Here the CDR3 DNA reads TGTGCCAGCAGCTTAGGGGGGACTAGCGGGAGGGAAGGGGTTACGCAGTATTTT.

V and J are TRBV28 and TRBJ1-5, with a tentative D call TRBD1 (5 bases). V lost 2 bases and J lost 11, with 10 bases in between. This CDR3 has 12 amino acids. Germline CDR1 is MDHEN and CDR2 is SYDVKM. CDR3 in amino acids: CASSLNGGAQHF. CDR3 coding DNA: TGTGCCAGCAGTTTAAACGGAGGGGCCCAGCATTTT.

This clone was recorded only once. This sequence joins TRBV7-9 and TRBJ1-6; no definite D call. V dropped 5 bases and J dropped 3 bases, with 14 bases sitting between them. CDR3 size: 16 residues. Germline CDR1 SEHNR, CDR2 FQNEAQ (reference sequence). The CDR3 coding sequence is TGTGCCAGCAGCCCCGACGAGAGGCACTATAATTCACCCCTCCACTTT. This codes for CASSPDERHYNSPLHF.

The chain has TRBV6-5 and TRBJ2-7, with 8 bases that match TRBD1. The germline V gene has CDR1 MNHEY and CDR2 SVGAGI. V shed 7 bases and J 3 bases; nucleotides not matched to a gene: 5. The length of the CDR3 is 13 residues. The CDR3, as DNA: TGTGCCAGCACATCGGGACAGGACTACGAGCAGTACTTC. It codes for CASTSGQDYEQYF.

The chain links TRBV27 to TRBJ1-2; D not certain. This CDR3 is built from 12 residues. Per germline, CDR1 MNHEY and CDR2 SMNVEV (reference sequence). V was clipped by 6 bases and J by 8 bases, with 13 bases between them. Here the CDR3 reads CASRSAFRGYTF. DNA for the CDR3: TGTGCCAGCAGATCCGCCTTCCGCGGCTACACCTTC.

DNA of the CDR3: TGTGCCAGTAGTATGACGGGCGCGAACTCCTACGAGCAGTACTTC. Encoded protein: CASSMTGANSYEQYF. J is TRBJ2-7 and V is TRBV19; D is ambiguous. Germline CDR1 is LNHDA and CDR2 is SQIVND (reference sequence). The CDR3 extends over 15 amino acids. Trimming took off 3 bases at V and 0 bases at J, with 12 bases between the two ends.

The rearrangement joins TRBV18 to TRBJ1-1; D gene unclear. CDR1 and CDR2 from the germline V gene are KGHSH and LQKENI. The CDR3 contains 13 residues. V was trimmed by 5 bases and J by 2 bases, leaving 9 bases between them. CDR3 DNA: TGTGCCAGCTCAACGGACGCAAACACTGAAGCTTTCTTT. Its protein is CASSTDANTEAFF.

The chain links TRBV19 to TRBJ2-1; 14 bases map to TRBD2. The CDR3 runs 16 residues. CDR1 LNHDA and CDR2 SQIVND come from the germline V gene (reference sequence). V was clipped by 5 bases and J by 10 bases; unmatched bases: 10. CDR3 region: CASSPRLAGGPREQFF. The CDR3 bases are TGTGCCAGTAGTCCACGACTAGCGGGAGGGCCTCGGGAGCAGTTCTTC.

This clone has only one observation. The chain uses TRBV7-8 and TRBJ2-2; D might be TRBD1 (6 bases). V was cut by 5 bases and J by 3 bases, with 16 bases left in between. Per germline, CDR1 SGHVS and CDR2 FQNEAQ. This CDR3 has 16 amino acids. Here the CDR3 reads CASSPYWGRDTGELFF. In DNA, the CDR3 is TGTGCCAGCAGCCCATACTGGGGGCGGGACACCGGGGAGCTGTTTTTT.

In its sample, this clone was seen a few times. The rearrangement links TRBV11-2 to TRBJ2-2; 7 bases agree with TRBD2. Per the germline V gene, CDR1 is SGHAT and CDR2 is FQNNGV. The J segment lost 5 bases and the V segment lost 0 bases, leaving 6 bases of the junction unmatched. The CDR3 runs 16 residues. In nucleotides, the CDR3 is TGTGCCAGCAGCTTAGAGGCTAGCGGACTAACCGGGGAGCTGTTTTTT. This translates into CASSLEASGLTGELFF.

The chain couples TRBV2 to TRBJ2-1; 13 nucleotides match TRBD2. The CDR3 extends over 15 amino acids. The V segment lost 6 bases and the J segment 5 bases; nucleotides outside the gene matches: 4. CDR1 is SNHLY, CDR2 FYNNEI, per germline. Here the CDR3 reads CASRRTSGGDNEQFF. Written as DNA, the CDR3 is TGTGCCAGCAGGAGGACTAGCGGGGGCGACAATGAGCAGTTCTTC.